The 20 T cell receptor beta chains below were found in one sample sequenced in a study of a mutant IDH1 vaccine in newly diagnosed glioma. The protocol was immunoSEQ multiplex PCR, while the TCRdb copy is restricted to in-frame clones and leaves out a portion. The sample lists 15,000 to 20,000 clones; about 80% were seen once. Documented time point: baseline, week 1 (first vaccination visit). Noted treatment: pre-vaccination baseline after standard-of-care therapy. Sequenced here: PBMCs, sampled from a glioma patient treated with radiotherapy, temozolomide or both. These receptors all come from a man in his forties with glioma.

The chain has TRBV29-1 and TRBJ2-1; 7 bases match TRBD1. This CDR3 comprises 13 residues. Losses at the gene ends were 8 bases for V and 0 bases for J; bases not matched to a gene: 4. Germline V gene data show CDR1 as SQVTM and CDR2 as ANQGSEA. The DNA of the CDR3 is TGCAGCTCCAGACAGGGCTCCTACAATGAGCAGTTCTTC. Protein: CSSRQGSYNEQFF.

The CDR3 DNA is TGTGCCAGCAGCACGGGGGTTAGCACTGAAGCTTTCTTT. Its protein product is CASSTGVSTEAFF. The gene calls are TRBV11-3 and TRBJ1-1, with D possibly being TRBD1 (5 bases). The CDR3 spans 13 residues. V lost 5 bases to trimming and J lost 4 bases, with 11 bases between them. Germline V CDR1 and CDR2: SGHNT, YENEEA.

CDR3 DNA sequence: TGTGCCTGGCGCGGGACAGGGTCCCCTGGCTACACCTTC. This gives the protein CAWRGTGSPGYTF. This rearrangement joins TRBV30 to TRBJ1-2; the match to TRBD1 covers 9 bases. The CDR3 sequence is 13 residues long. Germline V gene sequence: CDR1 GTSNPN, CDR2 SVGIG (reference sequence). V lost 5 bases to trimming and J lost 7 bases; unmatched junction nucleotides: 8. The whole variable domain, remainder taken from reference TRBV30 and TRBJ1-2, is SQTIHQWPATLVQPVGSPLSLECTVEGTSNPNLYWYRQAAGRGLQLLFYSVGIGQISSEVPQNLSASRPQDRQFILSSKKLLLSDSGFYLCAWRGTGSPGYTFGSGTRLTVV.

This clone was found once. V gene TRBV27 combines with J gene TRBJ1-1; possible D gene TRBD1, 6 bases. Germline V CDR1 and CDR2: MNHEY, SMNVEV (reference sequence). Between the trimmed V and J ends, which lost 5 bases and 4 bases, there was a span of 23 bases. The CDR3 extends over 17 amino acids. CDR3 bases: TGTGCCAGCAGTGGCCTTAGTGCAACGAGGGGGGCCACTGAAGCTTTCTTT. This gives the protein CASSGLSATRGATEAFF.

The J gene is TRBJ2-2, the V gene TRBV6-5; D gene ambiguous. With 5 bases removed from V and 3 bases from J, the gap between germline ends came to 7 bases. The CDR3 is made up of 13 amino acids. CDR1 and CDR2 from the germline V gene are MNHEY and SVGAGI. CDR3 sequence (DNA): TGTGCCAGCAGTAGGTCACACACCGGGGAGCTGTTTTTT. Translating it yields CASSRSHTGELFF.

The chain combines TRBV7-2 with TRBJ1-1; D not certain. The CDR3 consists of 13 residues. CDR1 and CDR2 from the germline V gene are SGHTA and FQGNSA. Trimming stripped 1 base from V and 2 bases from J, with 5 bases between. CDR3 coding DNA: TGTGCCAGCAGCTTAGGTGCTAACACTGAAGCTTTCTTT. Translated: CASSLGANTEAFF. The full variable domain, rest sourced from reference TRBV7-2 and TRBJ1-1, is GAGVSQSPSNKVTEKGKDVELRCDPISGHTALYWYRQSLGQGLEFLIYFQGNSAPDKSGLPSDRFSAERTGGSVSTLTIQRTQQEDSAVYLCASSLGANTEAFFGQGTRLTVV.

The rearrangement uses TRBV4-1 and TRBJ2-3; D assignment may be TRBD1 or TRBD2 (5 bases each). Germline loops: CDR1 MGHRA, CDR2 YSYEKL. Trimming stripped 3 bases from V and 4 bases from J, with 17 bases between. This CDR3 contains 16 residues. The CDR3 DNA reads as TGCGCCAGCAGCCAGGCTACCGGGACCTTCCCAGATACGCAGTATTTT. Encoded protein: CASSQATGTFPDTQYF.

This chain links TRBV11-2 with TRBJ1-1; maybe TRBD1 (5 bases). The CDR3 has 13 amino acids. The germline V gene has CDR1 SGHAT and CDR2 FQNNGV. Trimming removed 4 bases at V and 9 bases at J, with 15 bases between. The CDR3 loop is CASSSVTRGQAFF. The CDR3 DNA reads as TGTGCCAGCAGCTCTGTGACGAGGGGTCAAGCTTTCTTT.

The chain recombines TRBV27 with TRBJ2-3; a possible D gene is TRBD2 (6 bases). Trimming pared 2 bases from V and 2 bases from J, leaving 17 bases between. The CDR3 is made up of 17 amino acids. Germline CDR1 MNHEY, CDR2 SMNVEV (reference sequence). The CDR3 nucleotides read TGTGCCAGCAGTTTACTTGCGACTAGTCCCAACACAGATACGCAGTATTTT. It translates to CASSLLATSPNTDTQYF.

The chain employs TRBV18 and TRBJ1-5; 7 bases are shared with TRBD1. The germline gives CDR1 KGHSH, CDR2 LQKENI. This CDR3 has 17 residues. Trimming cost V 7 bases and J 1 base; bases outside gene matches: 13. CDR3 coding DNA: TGTGCCAGCTTACAGGGGAACTTAGCGAGGAGCAATCAGCCCCAGCATTTT. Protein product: CASLQGNLARSNQPQHF.

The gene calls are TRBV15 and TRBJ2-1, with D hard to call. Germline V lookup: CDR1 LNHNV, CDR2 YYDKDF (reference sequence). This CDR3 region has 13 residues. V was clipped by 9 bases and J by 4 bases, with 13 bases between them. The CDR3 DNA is TGTGCCACTCGTCTACCCGCTTACAATGAGCAGTTCTTC. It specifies CATRLPAYNEQFF.

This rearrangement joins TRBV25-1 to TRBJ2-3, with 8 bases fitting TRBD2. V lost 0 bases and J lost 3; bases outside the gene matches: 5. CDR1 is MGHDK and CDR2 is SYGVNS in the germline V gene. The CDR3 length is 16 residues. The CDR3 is CASSEYVPSGTDTQYF. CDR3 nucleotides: TGTGCCAGCAGTGAATATGTGCCTAGCGGGACAGATACGCAGTATTTT.

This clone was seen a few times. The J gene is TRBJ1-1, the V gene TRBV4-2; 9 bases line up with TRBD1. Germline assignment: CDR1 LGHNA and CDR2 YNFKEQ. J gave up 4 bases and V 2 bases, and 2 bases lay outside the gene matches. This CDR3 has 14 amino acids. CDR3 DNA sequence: TGTGCCAGCAGCCAACGGGACAGGGCCACTGAAGCTTTCTTT. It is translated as CASSQRDRATEAFF.

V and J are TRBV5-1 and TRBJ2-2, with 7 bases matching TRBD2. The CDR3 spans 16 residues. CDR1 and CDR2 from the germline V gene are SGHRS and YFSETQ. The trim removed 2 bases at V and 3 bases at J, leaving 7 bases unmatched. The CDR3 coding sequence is TGCGCCAGCAGCTTAGACCCGGGACTACACACCGGGGAGCTGTTTTTT. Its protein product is CASSLDPGLHTGELFF.

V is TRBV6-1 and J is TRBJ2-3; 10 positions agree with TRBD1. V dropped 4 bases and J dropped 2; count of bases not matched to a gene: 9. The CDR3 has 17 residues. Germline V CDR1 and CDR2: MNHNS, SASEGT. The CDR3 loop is CASSGEGGQGPTDTQYF. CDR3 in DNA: TGTGCCAGCAGTGGGGAGGGGGGACAGGGGCCCACAGATACGCAGTATTTT.

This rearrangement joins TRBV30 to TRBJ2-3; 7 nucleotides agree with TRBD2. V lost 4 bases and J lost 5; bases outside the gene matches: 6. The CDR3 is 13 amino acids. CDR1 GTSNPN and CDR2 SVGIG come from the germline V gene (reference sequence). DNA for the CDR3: TGTGCCTGGAATCGGCGGGAGAGAGATACGCAGTATTTT. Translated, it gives CAWNRRERDTQYF.

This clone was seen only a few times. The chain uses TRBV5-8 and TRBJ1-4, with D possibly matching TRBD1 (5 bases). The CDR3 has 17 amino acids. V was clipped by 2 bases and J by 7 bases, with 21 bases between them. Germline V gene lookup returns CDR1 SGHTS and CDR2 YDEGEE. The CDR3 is CASSLGTTARNLEKLFF. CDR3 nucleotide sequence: TGTGCCAGCAGCTTAGGGACGACAGCTAGAAACCTTGAAAAACTGTTTTTT.

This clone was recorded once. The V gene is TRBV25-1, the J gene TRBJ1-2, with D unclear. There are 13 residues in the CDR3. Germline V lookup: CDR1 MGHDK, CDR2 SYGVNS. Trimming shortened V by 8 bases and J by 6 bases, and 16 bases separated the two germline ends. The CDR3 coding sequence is TGTGCCAGCCCCCAGGAAAGGGTGGATGGCTACACCTTC. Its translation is CASPQERVDGYTF.

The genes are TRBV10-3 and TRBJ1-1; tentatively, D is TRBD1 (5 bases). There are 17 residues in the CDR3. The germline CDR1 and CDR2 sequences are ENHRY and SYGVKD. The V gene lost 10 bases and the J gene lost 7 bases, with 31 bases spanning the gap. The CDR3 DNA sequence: TGTGCCACCACTCGGACCGGCAGGTCCGAGCCCGGGGGTGAAGCTTTCTTT. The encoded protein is CATTRTGRSEPGGEAFF.

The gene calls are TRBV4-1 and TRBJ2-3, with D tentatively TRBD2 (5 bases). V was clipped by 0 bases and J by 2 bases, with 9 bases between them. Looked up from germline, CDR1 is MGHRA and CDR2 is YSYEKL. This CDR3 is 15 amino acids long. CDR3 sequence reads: CASSQEDYPTDTQYF. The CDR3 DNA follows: TGCGCCAGCAGCCAAGAAGACTACCCCACAGATACGCAGTATTTT.